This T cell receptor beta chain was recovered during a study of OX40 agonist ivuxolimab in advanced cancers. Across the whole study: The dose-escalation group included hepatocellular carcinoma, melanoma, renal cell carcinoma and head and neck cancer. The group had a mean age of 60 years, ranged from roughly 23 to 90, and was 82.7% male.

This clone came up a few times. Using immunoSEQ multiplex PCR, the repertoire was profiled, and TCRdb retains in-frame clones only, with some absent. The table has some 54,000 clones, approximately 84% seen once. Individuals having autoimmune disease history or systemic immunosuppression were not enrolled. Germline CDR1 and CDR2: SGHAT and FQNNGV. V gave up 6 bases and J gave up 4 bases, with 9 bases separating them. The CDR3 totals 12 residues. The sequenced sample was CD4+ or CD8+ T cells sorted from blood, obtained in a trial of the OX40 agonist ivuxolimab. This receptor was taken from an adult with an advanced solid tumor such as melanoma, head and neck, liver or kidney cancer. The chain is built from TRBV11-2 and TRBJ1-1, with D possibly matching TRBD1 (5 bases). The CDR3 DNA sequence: TGTGCCAGCAGGGGGGGGACCACTGAAGCTTTCTTT. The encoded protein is CASRGGTTEAFF.